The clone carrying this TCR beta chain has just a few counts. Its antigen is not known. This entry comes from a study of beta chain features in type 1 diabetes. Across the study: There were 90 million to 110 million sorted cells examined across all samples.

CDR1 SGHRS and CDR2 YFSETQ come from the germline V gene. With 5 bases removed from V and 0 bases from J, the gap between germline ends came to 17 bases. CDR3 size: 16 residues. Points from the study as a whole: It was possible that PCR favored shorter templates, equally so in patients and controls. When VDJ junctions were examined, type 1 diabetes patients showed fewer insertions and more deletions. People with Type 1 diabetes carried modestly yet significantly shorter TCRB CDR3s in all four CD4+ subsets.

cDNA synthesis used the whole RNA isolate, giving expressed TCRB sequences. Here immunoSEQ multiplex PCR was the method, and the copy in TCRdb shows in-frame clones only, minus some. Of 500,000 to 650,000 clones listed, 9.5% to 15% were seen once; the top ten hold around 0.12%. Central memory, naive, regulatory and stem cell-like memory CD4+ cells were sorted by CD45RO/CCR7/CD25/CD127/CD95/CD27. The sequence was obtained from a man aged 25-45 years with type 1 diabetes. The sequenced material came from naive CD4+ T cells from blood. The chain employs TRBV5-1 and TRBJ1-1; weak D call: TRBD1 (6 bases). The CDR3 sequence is CASRVGTPLLNTEAFF. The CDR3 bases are TGCGCCAGCAGAGTCGGGACACCACTGTTGAACACTGAAGCTTTCTTT. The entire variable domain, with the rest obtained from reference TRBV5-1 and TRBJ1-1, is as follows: KAGVTQTPRYLIKTRGQQVTLSCSPISGHRSVSWYQQTPGQGLQFLFEYFSETQRNKGNFPGRFSGRQFSNSRSEMNVSTLELGDSALYLCASRVGTPLLNTEAFFGQGTRLTVV.